Each of the 23 T cell receptor beta chains below was sequenced from the same sample in a study of T cells in Graves' hyperthyroidism and ophthalmopathy. RNA transcripts were the template for amplifying TCR beta CDR3 regions. During a first-round RT-PCR of the TCR CDR3, the HTBI primer set was used. TCRdb fed the multiplex PCR reads into MiXCR, producing one record per CDR3 protein. The sample has 300,000 to 450,000 distinct CDR3 sequences, around 13% seen once; the top ten hold about 20%. Material for sequencing was blood. These receptors were taken from a woman aged 25 to 39 with Graves' ophthalmopathy.

This clonotype was found many times. The CDR3 sequence: CASRLGIAWTDTQYF. The CDR3 DNA sequence: TGTGCCAGCCGCTTGGGCATCGCTTGGACAGATACGCAGTATTTT. The V and J genes are TRBV3-1 and TRBJ2-3; D not certain. The CDR3 consists of 15 residues. V lost 8 bases and J 3 bases, leaving 18 bases between the germline ends. The germline V gene has CDR1 LGHDT and CDR2 YNNKEL (reference sequence).

The chain is built from TRBV6-1 and TRBJ2-7, with a tentative D call TRBD1 (6 bases). V was trimmed by 7 bases and J by 4 bases, leaving 23 bases between them. This CDR3 contains 16 residues. Germline V gene lookup returns CDR1 MNHNS and CDR2 SASEGT. In nucleotides, the CDR3 is TGTGCCAGCATCCAACGACCGCCGGACAGAATTTACGAGCAGTACTTC. Translating gives CASIQRPPDRIYEQYF.

The table lists this clonotype with many counts. The V call is TRBV20-1, the J call TRBJ2-5; 12 bases are shared with TRBD2. This CDR3 is 14 amino acids long. CDR1 is DFQATT and CDR2 is SNEGSKA in the germline V gene (reference sequence). V gave up 6 bases and J gave up 4 bases; unmatched junction bases: 6. The DNA for the CDR3 is TGCAGTGCCCGACAACTAGCGGGAGGAGAGACCCAGTACTTC. Residues: CSARQLAGGETQYF.

The chain is built from TRBV6-1 and TRBJ2-3; D unresolved. CDR1 is MNHNS and CDR2 is SASEGT in the germline V gene. This CDR3 has 13 residues. Trimming removed 2 bases from V and 7 bases from J, with 10 bases in between. The CDR3 spells CASSEQLANTQYF. The DNA of the CDR3 is TGTGCCAGCAGTGAACAATTGGCCAATACGCAGTATTTT.

The genes are TRBV5-1 and TRBJ2-4, with 8 nucleotides matching TRBD2. There are 15 residues in the CDR3. Germline-derived CDR1 and CDR2 are SGHRS and YFSETQ. V dropped 4 bases and J dropped 10; count of bases not matched to a gene: 13. In nucleotides, the CDR3 is TGCGCCAGCAGCGATCCCGGGACTAGTACGACGATTCAGTACTTC. It is translated as CASSDPGTSTTIQYF.

This clonotype was counted many times. The gene calls are TRBV30 and TRBJ2-4, with a tentative D call TRBD1 (5 bases). V was clipped by 3 bases and J by 6 bases, with 12 bases between them. This CDR3 has 13 amino acids. The germline V gene encodes CDR1 GTSNPN and CDR2 SVGIG (reference sequence). CDR3 sequence (DNA): TGTGCCTGGAGCCCTGGGCAGGGAAACATTCAGTACTTC. Translating it yields CAWSPGQGNIQYF.

The chain links TRBV28 to TRBJ2-7; 7 bases fit TRBD2. The CDR3 sequence is 13 residues long. Germline V CDR1 and CDR2: MDHEN, SYDVKM. With V trimmed by 8 bases and J by 3 bases, 7 bases remained unmatched. CDR3 DNA: TGTGCCAGCTCGTGGGGGGGAGACTACGAGCAGTACTTC. This sequence encodes CASSWGGDYEQYF.

This clonotype was found many times. This rearrangement joins TRBV4-1 to TRBJ1-1; D remains unclear. Trimming removed 4 bases from V and 2 bases from J, with 11 bases in between. The CDR3 spans 14 residues. Per the germline V gene, CDR1 is MGHRA and CDR2 is YSYEKL. Written as DNA, the CDR3 is TGCGCCAGCAGCCTACCGACGGGTAACACTGAAGCTTTCTTT. It is translated as CASSLPTGNTEAFF.

This clonotype was seen ten or more times. The chain is built from TRBV5-6 and TRBJ2-1; 8 nucleotides agree with TRBD1. V lost 4 bases, J lost 4 bases, and 4 bases stayed unmatched. The CDR3 covers 14 residues. The germline CDR1 and CDR2 sequences are SGHDT and YYEEEE. CDR3 DNA sequence: TGTGCCAGCAGCGGCGGACAGGGTTACAATGAGCAGTTCTTC. It translates to CASSGGQGYNEQFF.

This clonotype was detected many times. V usage is TRBV7-3 and J usage is TRBJ2-1; the D call may be TRBD1 or TRBD2 (6 bases each). CDR3 length: 15 amino acids. The V end lost 0 bases, the J end lost 3 bases, and 9 bases lay between the germline ends. Looked up from germline, CDR1 is SGHTA and CDR2 is FQGTGA. The CDR3, as DNA: TGTGCCAGCAGCTTAACAGGGGGGCTCTACAATGAGCAGTTCTTC. This gives the protein CASSLTGGLYNEQFF.

The gene calls are TRBV20-1 and TRBJ2-1, with 8 bases that match TRBD2. V lost 7 bases and J lost 0; bases outside the gene matches: 8. Looked up from germline, CDR1 is DFQATT and CDR2 is SNEGSKA (reference sequence). This CDR3 has 15 amino acids. The CDR3 bases are TGCAGTGGGGGCGGGGGGCACACCTCCTACAATGAGCAGTTCTTC. Its protein product is CSGGGGHTSYNEQFF.

The V call is TRBV5-6, the J call TRBJ1-1; D is perhaps TRBD1 (5 bases). The CDR3 sequence is 17 residues long. Germline V gene sequence: CDR1 SGHDT, CDR2 YYEEEE. Trimming removed 1 base from V and 6 bases from J, with 22 bases in between. The CDR3 DNA reads as TGTGCCAGCAGCTTGCTTGGGGGGTTGGCATCATGGGCTGAAGCTTTCTTT. Protein sequence: CASSLLGGLASWAEAFF.

Many counts were recorded for this clonotype. The chain has TRBV28 and TRBJ2-7; D gene uncertain. Germline V gene lookup returns CDR1 MDHEN and CDR2 SYDVKM. The length of the CDR3 is 15 residues. Trimming removed 4 bases at V and 0 bases at J, with 13 bases between. This CDR3 reads CASSSPIKGSYEQYF. CDR3 coding DNA: TGTGCCAGCAGTTCACCAATTAAGGGCTCCTACGAGCAGTACTTC.

A word on this clonotype: This may arise from a read error, as a much more abundant clone is one base away. This chain joins TRBV3-1 and TRBJ1-1, with D hard to call. This CDR3 comprises 16 residues. Germline V gives CDR1 LGHDT, CDR2 YNNKEL (reference sequence). Trimming pared 1 base from V and 1 base from J, leaving 13 bases between. The CDR3 loop is CASSQAARVTNTEAFF. CDR3 nucleotide sequence: TGTGCCAGCAGCCAAGCTGCCCGGGTGACGAACACTGAAGCTTTCTTT.

This clonotype was seen many times. V gene TRBV12-3 or TRBV12-4 combines with J gene TRBJ1-2, with a possible D match to TRBD1 (5 bases). This CDR3 has 11 amino acids. V was pared by 6 bases and J by 7 bases, with 9 bases between. DNA for the CDR3: TGTGCCAGCAGGGCCAGGGTTGGCTACACCTTC. Protein product: CASRARVGYTF.

This clonotype was detected only a few times. V and J are TRBV18 and TRBJ2-2, with 7 bases matching TRBD2. Germline CDR1 KGHSH, CDR2 LQKENI. This CDR3 is built from 15 residues. Losses at the gene ends were 6 bases for V and 1 base for J; bases not matched to a gene: 5. For the CDR3, the DNA is TGTGCCAGCTCCCCCCTAGCGGAGAACACCGGGGAGCTGTTTTTT. It translates to CASSPLAENTGELFF.

This clonotype came up many times. The chain has TRBV6-1 and TRBJ2-2; weak D call: TRBD2 (6 bases). The germline gives CDR1 MNHNS, CDR2 SASEGT. V lost 2 bases and J 11 bases, leaving 18 bases between the germline ends. This CDR3 contains 15 residues. In nucleotides, the CDR3 is TGTGCCAGCAGTGAACATGGGGGGAGGCCTTCCGAGCTGTTTTTT. Translated, it gives CASSEHGGRPSELFF.

This clonotype was observed at least ten times. V is TRBV10-2 and J is TRBJ1-4, with 7 bases aligning to TRBD1. CDR1 and CDR2 from the germline V gene are WSHSY and SAAADI. V dropped 6 bases and J dropped 6; count of bases not matched to a gene: 10. This CDR3 comprises 15 residues. CDR3 sequence: CASRRRSGGDEKLFF. For the CDR3, the DNA is TGCGCCAGCAGGCGTCGATCAGGGGGAGATGAAAAACTGTTTTTT.

This clonotype has a handful of counts. This chain connects TRBV2 to TRBJ2-7; 7 nucleotides agree with TRBD2. The CDR3 is 15 amino acids. Germline CDR1 and CDR2: SNHLY and FYNNEI. With V trimmed by 3 bases and J by 5 bases, 10 bases remained unmatched. CDR3 in amino acids: CASSDYFRGVHEQYF. The CDR3 DNA reads as TGTGCCAGCAGTGACTACTTCCGGGGGGTCCACGAGCAGTACTTC.

This clonotype was recorded at least ten times. The chain employs TRBV3-1 and TRBJ1-1; D is unclear. V was shortened by 2 bases and J by 1 base, with 8 bases between the two germline ends. CDR1 LGHDT and CDR2 YNNKEL come from the germline V gene (reference sequence). The CDR3 length is 14 residues. The CDR3 DNA sequence: TGTGCCAGCAGCCAATTTGCCCGGAACACTGAAGCTTTCTTT. This codes for CASSQFARNTEAFF.

Many counts were recorded for this clonotype. This chain links TRBV28 with TRBJ1-1, with D possibly TRBD1 on 5 matching bases. The CDR3 totals 14 residues. The V end was cut by 3 bases, the J end by 2 bases, with 10 bases between. CDR1 is MDHEN, CDR2 SYDVKM, per germline. DNA of the CDR3: TGTGCCAGCAGTTTCCAGGGCGGAAACACTGAAGCTTTCTTT. Protein sequence: CASSFQGGNTEAFF.

This clonotype appeared many times. This rearrangement joins TRBV16 to TRBJ1-1, with TRBD1 as a possible D gene (6 bases). Trimming shortened V by 2 bases and J by 8 bases, and 18 bases separated the two germline ends. Germline CDR1 reads KGHSY; CDR2 reads FQNENV. The CDR3 length is 15 residues. CDR3 region: CASSQPTGLYREAFF. The DNA for the CDR3 is TGTGCCAGCAGCCAACCCACAGGGTTATACAGGGAAGCTTTCTTT.

At least ten counts were recorded for this clonotype. The V gene is TRBV15, the J gene TRBJ1-5; the D gene is possibly TRBD1 (6 bases). The CDR3 is 17 residues long. The germline V gene has CDR1 LNHNV and CDR2 YYDKDF (reference sequence). V lost 5 bases, J lost 2 bases, and 19 bases lay in between. CDR3 in amino acids: CATSLRRDINGNQPQHF. The DNA of the CDR3 is TGTGCCACCAGCTTGCGAAGGGACATTAATGGCAATCAGCCCCAGCATTTT.